This T cell receptor (beta chain) stems from a study of blood T cell repertoires in COVID-19. Study-level background: Samples taken during acute and convalescent COVID-19 were collected in the United States, Italy and Spain. The analysed material was cDNA or gDNA that came from T cells, B-cell-depleted T cells, or PBMCs.

In the authors' workflow: It was from reference gene primer amplification that nucleated cell counts were estimated. Produced via immunoSEQ multiplex PCR; TCRdb's table is partial and in-frame only. That table supplies the V and J calls and clone size; D and trimming were determined from the DNA. The repertoire holds a few hundred thousand clones, 80% to 85% seen once, with 15% to 20% in the top ten. Material for sequencing was peripheral blood. The source is an elderly woman with active or convalescent COVID-19.

CDR3 bases: TGTGCCAGCAGCCCCGGGACTAGCGGGGGGAGGGCCAAAAACATTCAGTACTTC. Its translation is CASSPGTSGGRAKNIQYF. The genes are TRBV5-4 and TRBJ2-4; 15 bases match TRBD2. CDR1 and CDR2 (germline): SGHNT, YYREEE (reference sequence). V lost 4 bases to trimming and J lost 1 base; unmatched junction nucleotides: 6. The CDR3 has 18 amino acids.